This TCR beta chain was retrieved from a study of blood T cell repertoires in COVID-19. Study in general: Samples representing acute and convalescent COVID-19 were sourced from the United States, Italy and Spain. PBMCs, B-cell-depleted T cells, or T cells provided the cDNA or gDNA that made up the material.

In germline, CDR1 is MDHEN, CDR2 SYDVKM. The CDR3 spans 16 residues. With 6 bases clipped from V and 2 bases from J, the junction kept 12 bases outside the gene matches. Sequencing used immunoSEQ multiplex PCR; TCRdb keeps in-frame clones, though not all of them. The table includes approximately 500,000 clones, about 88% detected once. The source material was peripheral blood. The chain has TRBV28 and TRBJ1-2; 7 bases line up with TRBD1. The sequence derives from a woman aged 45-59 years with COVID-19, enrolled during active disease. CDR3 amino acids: CASRQEGQSGNYGYTF. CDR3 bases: TGTGCCAGCAGGCAAGAGGGACAGAGCGGGAACTATGGCTACACCTTC.